These 25 T cell receptor beta chains were sequenced from one sample in a study of T cells in women clearing cervical HPV infection (dated by TCRdb to the late 2010s). The library was produced with the immunoSEQ multiplex PCR assay. TCRdb provides this immuneACCESS table in a form limited to in-frame rearrangements. Some clones are lacking; in checked studies, under half of them reflect an unresolved V gene, and why the rest are absent is not known. The sample's own table lists 35,000 to 45,000 clones. Clones ranked in the top ten supply around 5.8% of the sample. The sample taken for sequencing was blood buffy coat. Receptors originate from a woman between 18 and 70 years old with a cervical HPV16 infection that either progressed to CIN3+ or cleared (not recorded which).

Of note for this clone: The sequence runs out 3 residues before the end of the CDR3; the remainder is reconstructed from the germline J gene. The V and J genes are TRBV30 and TRBJ2-1; the D gene is possibly TRBD2 (6 bases). V was cut by 4 bases and J by 7 bases, with 17 bases left in between. Germline V lookup: CDR1 GTSNPN, CDR2 SVGIG (reference sequence). The CDR3 totals 14 residues. The DNA read from the CDR3 is TGTGCCTGGACGTGGGGGACTGCTACTAATGAG. Its protein is CAWTWGTATNE. The complete CDR3 reads CAWTWGTATNEQFF.

Concerning this clone: The read is 3 residues too short to cover the CDR3 end, so that end is filled in from the germline J gene. This chain connects TRBV7-2 to TRBJ1-3, with a weak D call TRBD1 (5 bases). The CDR3 loop spans 17 amino acids. Trimming removed 0 bases from V and 2 bases from J, with 14 bases in between. Germline CDR1 is SGHTA and CDR2 is FQGNSA. CDR3 protein: CASSLAGIPGAGNTIYF. The sequenced CDR3 bases are TGTGCCAGCAGCTTAGCCGGTATACCGGGGGCTGGAAACACC.

As for this clone: Read sequence stops 3 residues before the CDR3 end, and the germline J gene provides the missing end. This rearrangement joins TRBV6-2 or TRBV6-3 to TRBJ1-2, with D uncertain. The CDR3 consists of 17 residues. Germline V gene lookup returns CDR1 MNHEY and CDR2 SVGEGT. This CDR3 reads CASSYSIYAAGAYDYTF. Incomplete CDR3 DNA: TGTGCCAGCAGTTACTCGATTTATGCAGCGGGAGCCTACGAC.

Turning to this clone: The CDR3 goes on 3 residues after the read ends, and that part is filled in from the germline J gene. The chain links TRBV30 to TRBJ2-7; 8 bases agree with TRBD1. CDR1 is GTSNPN and CDR2 is SVGIG in the germline V gene (reference sequence). This CDR3 contains 14 residues. V trimming: 0 bases; J trimming: 2 bases; junction bases outside the gene matches: 3. CDR3 sequence: CAWSVLTGAYEQYF. The CDR3 DNA, read in part, is TGTGCCTGGAGTGTACTGACAGGGGCCTACGAG.

This CDR3 is CASSQSKGPSYGYTF. CDR3 bases read: TGTGCCAGCAGCCAATCGAAAGGTCCTAGCTATGGC. The V and J genes are TRBV16 and TRBJ1-2; no definite D call. The read finishes 3 residues shy of the CDR3 end, and the germline J gene is used to complete it. Trimming left V 0 bases short and J 4 bases short, with 12 bases between. The CDR3 runs 15 residues. From germline, CDR1 is KGHSY and CDR2 FQNENV.

Comment on this clone: The read is 3 residues too short to cover the CDR3 end, so that end is filled in from the germline J gene. The genes are TRBV19 and TRBJ1-2; the D gene is possibly TRBD1 (5 bases). Looked up from germline, CDR1 is LNHDA and CDR2 is SQIVND (reference sequence). CDR3 size: 12 residues. The CDR3 sequence is CASTHGGVGYTF. CDR3 bases read: TGTGCCAGTACCCACGGAGGGGTGGGC.

Remarks on this clone: The CDR3 extends 3 residues past the end of the read, so its final part is completed from the germline J gene. The gene calls are TRBV18 and TRBJ2-3, with a possible D match to TRBD2 (5 bases). The CDR3 has 16 residues. Deletions cut 0 bases from V and 1 base from J, with 11 bases between. The germline gives CDR1 KGHSH, CDR2 LQKENI. Here the CDR3 reads CASSPPRATGTDTQYF. Partial CDR3 DNA: TGTGCCAGCTCACCACCGAGGGCGACCGGCACAGATACG.

The CDR3 protein is CASSEGHPNTGELFF. Partial CDR3 DNA: TGCGCCAGCAGTGAGGGCCACCCGAACACCGGGGAG. This chain connects TRBV10-1 to TRBJ2-2; no firm D call. The read terminates 3 residues before the CDR3 end, so the remaining end is supplied by the germline J gene. V was cut by 2 bases and J by 0 bases, with 7 bases left in between. The germline gives CDR1 WNHNN, CDR2 SYGVQD (reference sequence). The CDR3 runs 15 residues.

About this clone itself: The read is 3 residues too short to cover the CDR3 end, so that end is filled in from the germline J gene. This chain links TRBV6-2 or TRBV6-3 with TRBJ2-5, with 7 positions matching TRBD1. CDR3 size: 16 residues. Germline CDR1 MNHEY, CDR2 SVGEGT. J gave up 4 bases and V 2 bases, and 10 bases lay outside the gene matches. Incomplete CDR3 DNA: TGTGCCAGCAGTTACCTTCTTACAGGGGCCGGAGAGACC. Translated, it gives CASSYLLTGAGET. The entire CDR3 reads CASSYLLTGAGETQYF.

Comments on this clone: The read terminates 3 residues ahead of where the CDR3 ends, so the germline J gene completes it. The V gene is TRBV12-3 or TRBV12-4, the J gene TRBJ2-2; 10 bases match TRBD1. CDR3 size: 17 residues. The sequenced part of the CDR3 DNA is TGTGCCAGCAGTCCTATTATGGGGACAGGGGAGGATGAAAAG. Amino acid sequence: CASSPIMGTGEDEK. The entire CDR3 is CASSPIMGTGEDEKLFF.

Worth noting for this clone: The CDR3 goes on 3 residues after the read ends, and that part is filled in from the germline J gene. This sequence joins TRBV24-1 and TRBJ2-3; tentative D call: TRBD2 (6 bases). This CDR3 is 15 amino acids long. Trimming stripped 8 bases from V and 4 bases from J, with 18 bases between. Looked up from germline, CDR1 is KGHDR and CDR2 is SFDVKD. The CDR3 sequence: CATKPGTSSADTQYF. The part of the CDR3 DNA that was read is TGTGCCACCAAACCCGGGACGTCTAGCGCAGATACG.

Regarding this clone: The read falls 3 residues short of the CDR3 end, and the missing part is taken from the germline J gene. The J gene is TRBJ2-7, the V gene TRBV9; 8 nucleotides match TRBD1. The CDR3 is 15 residues long. The V gene's germline CDR1 is SGDLS and CDR2 YYNGEE. V lost 4 bases to trimming and J lost 3 bases; unmatched junction nucleotides: 9. The sequenced part of the CDR3 DNA is TGTGCCAGCAGCTCCGGACAGGGAAAAAACTACGAG. It translates to CASSSGQGKNYE. Given in full, the CDR3 is CASSSGQGKNYEQYF.

Remarks on this clone: Read coverage stops 3 residues before the CDR3 terminus; the germline J gene supplies the remainder. J is TRBJ2-2 and V is TRBV14; 7 positions agree with TRBD2. V lost 4 bases and J lost 7; bases outside the gene matches: 9. This CDR3 region has 15 residues. Germline CDR1 SGHDN, CDR2 FVKESK. The CDR3 DNA, read in part, is TGTGCCAGCAGCCTCTGGGAGGGGCGCGGCGGGGAG. It yields the protein CASSLWEGRGGE. In full, the CDR3 is CASSLWEGRGGELFF.

In regard to this clone: The read terminates 3 residues ahead of where the CDR3 ends, so the germline J gene completes it. The rearrangement uses TRBV20-1 and TRBJ2-7, with 9 bases aligning to TRBD2. Looked up from germline, CDR1 is DFQATT and CDR2 is SNEGSKA (reference sequence). Germline trimming cut 6 bases from V and 5 bases from J; bases unmatched to any gene: 14. The CDR3 is 15 amino acids. Partial CDR3 DNA: TGCAGTGCCGCGGGGGGGGACAGCTCACTTCACGAG. It codes for CSAAGGDSSLHE. The CDR3 reads in full as CSAAGGDSSLHEQYF.

CDR3 DNA (partial): TGCGCCAGCGCACGGACTGGGAACACAGATACG. Amino acids: CASARTGNTDT. In full, the CDR3 is CASARTGNTDTQYF. The chain joins TRBV4-1 to TRBJ2-3, with a weak D call TRBD2 (5 bases). With the read ending 3 residues before the CDR3 end, the germline J gene is used to fill in that end. Germline V lookup: CDR1 MGHRA, CDR2 YSYEKL. Trimming cost V 8 bases and J 2 bases, with 14 bases left between them. The CDR3 loop spans 14 amino acids.

Of note for this clone: From the germline J gene comes the end of the CDR3, since the read stops 3 residues before it. This chain links TRBV7-2 with TRBJ1-2; D remains unclear. The CDR3 is 17 amino acids. Germline loops: CDR1 SGHTA, CDR2 FQGNSA. CDR3 DNA, as far as it was read: TGTGCCAGCAGCTTAGCTCGTCCCCTAGCGGACTACAATGAC. Its translation is CASSLARPLADYND. The entire CDR3 protein is CASSLARPLADYNDYTF.

Note on this clone: The read is 3 residues too short to cover the CDR3 end, so that end is filled in from the germline J gene. The chain links TRBV7-2 to TRBJ2-3; 14 positions agree with TRBD2. CDR1 SGHTA and CDR2 FQGNSA come from the germline V gene. CDR3 size: 15 residues. The CDR3 is CASSQGLAGEGTQYF. The CDR3 DNA, read in part, is TGTGCCAGCAGCCAGGGACTAGCGGGAGAGGGGACG. The entire variable domain, with the rest obtained from reference TRBV7-2 and TRBJ2-3, is as follows: GAGVSQSPSNKVTEKGKDVELRCDPISGHTALYWYRQSLGQGLEFLIYFQGNSAPDKSGLPSDRFSAERTGGSVSTLTIQRTQQEDSAVYLCASSQGLAGEGTQYFGPGTRLTVL.

For this clone: The read finishes 3 residues shy of the CDR3 end, and the germline J gene is used to complete it. The chain couples TRBV19 to TRBJ2-7; 7 bases match TRBD2. The CDR3 runs 14 residues. The J segment lost 4 bases and the V segment lost 5 bases, leaving 8 bases of the junction unmatched. The V gene's germline CDR1 is LNHDA and CDR2 SQIVND (reference sequence). This CDR3 reads CASSGGDWRYEQYF. CDR3 DNA (partial): TGTGCCAGTAGTGGGGGGGACTGGCGTTACGAG. Full variable domain (outside the CDR3, taken from reference TRBV19 and TRBJ2-7): DGGITQSPKYLFRKEGQNVTLSCEQNLNHDAMYWYRQDPGQGLRLIYYSQIVNDFQKGDIAEGYSVSREKKESFPLTVTSAQKNPTAFYLCASSGGDWRYEQYFGPGTRLTVT.

As regards this clone: The read comes to an end 3 residues before the CDR3 does, leaving the germline J gene to fill in the end. V gene TRBV4-1 combines with J gene TRBJ1-1, with TRBD1 matching over 9 bases. V shed 1 base and J 1 base; nucleotides not matched to a gene: 4. The CDR3 is 16 amino acids. Germline values: CDR1 MGHRA, CDR2 YSYEKL. The CDR3 spells CASSQVPDRGNTEAFF. Partial CDR3 DNA: TGCGCCAGCAGCCAAGTCCCGGACAGGGGGAACACTGAA.

In the case of this clone: The observed sequence ends 3 residues before the CDR3 terminus, with the missing tail filled in from the germline J gene. The chain joins TRBV7-9 to TRBJ2-5; D unresolved. Trimming took off 3 bases at V and 4 bases at J, with 3 bases between the two ends. The CDR3 spans 11 residues. Per the germline V gene, CDR1 is SEHNR and CDR2 is FQNEAQ (reference sequence). The sequenced part of the CDR3 DNA is TGTGCCAGCAGCTTCAGAGAGACC. Encoded protein: CASSFRET. The full CDR3 is CASSFRETQYF.

With regard to this clone: From the germline J gene comes the end of the CDR3, since the read stops 3 residues before it. This chain joins TRBV15 and TRBJ2-5; perhaps TRBD2 as D (6 bases). The CDR3 totals 15 residues. V dropped 0 bases and J dropped 0 bases, with 8 bases sitting between them. Per germline, CDR1 LNHNV and CDR2 YYDKDF (reference sequence). CDR3 residues: CATSRDRGYQETQYF. Incomplete CDR3 DNA: TGTGCCACCAGCAGAGACCGGGGGTACCAAGAGACC.

Of note for this clone: The CDR3 end is not reached by the read, which stops 3 residues before it; the germline J gene fills it in. V usage is TRBV5-1 and J usage is TRBJ2-2; 8 nucleotides line up with TRBD1. The CDR3 totals 15 residues. Germline V CDR1 and CDR2: SGHRS, YFSETQ. The CDR3 bases that were read are TGCGCCAGCAGGCGGACAGGGCAATCCCAAGAAAAG. Encoded protein: CASRRTGQSQEK. The full CDR3 sequence reads CASRRTGQSQEKLFF.

Points on this clone: The CDR3 end lies 3 residues beyond the end of the read and is filled in from the germline J gene. This chain joins TRBV9 and TRBJ2-1; tentatively, D is TRBD1 or TRBD2 (7 bases each). CDR3 length: 13 amino acids. V was shortened by 4 bases and J by 9 bases, with 14 bases between the two germline ends. Germline assignment: CDR1 SGDLS and CDR2 YYNGEE. The DNA read from the CDR3 is TGTGCCAGCAGCAGACAGGGAGGGGGTGAG. Protein sequence: CASSRQGGGE. The whole CDR3 region reads CASSRQGGGEQFF.

Turning to this clone: The missing CDR3 end, 3 residues past where the read stops, is filled in from the germline J gene. The V and J genes are TRBV19 and TRBJ2-1; the D gene is possibly TRBD2 (6 bases). The V and J ends lost 0 bases and 3 bases respectively, with 12 bases between them. Germline CDR1 LNHDA, CDR2 SQIVND (reference sequence). The CDR3 has 16 residues. CDR3 loop: CASSIDLGTLYNEQFF. The sequenced CDR3 bases are TGTGCCAGTAGTATAGATCTCGGGACTCTCTACAATGAG.

Concerning this clone itself: From the germline J gene comes the end of the CDR3, since the read stops 3 residues before it. V and J are TRBV7-2 and TRBJ2-3, with 12 bases fitting TRBD2. CDR1 is SGHTA and CDR2 is FQGNSA in the germline V gene. The CDR3 has 15 amino acids. This chain's CDR3 is CASTSGLAGQETQYF. CDR3 DNA, as far as it was read: TGTGCCAGCACCTCGGGACTAGCGGGTCAAGAGACG.